The clone carrying this T cell receptor (beta chain) has a single count. What it binds is unknown. The data were obtained in a study of cytomegalovirus exposure and HLA in healthy donors. Regarding the study as a whole: When a later analysis compared HLA-associated TCR beta chains with equally common others, the HLA-associated chains turned out to be more clonally expanded and to have lower generation probabilities. As a later analysis showed, several of the most significant clusters appeared to be linked to common viral pathogens. Indistinguishable V segments, including TRBV6-2 and TRBV6-3, were excluded. No immune exposure information besides CMV serostatus was available.

60 Vbeta and 13 Jbeta primers were used in PCR. Measured with immunoSEQ multiplex PCR; TCRdb has only the in-frame clones, and not every one. The data contain over 120,000 clones, approximately 80% of them singletons. The CDR3 consists of 13 residues. Per germline, CDR1 GTSNPN and CDR2 SVGIG (reference sequence). The receptor's source is an older woman in good health and CMV-seropositive. Source material: PBMCs. The chain links TRBV30 to TRBJ2-5; possibly TRBD1 for D (6 bases). The end of the DNA is better explained by TRBJ2-7, so the J call may be wrong. CDR3 in amino acids: CAWSGTGFYEQYF. For the CDR3, the DNA is TGTGCCTGGAGTGGAACAGGGTTCTACGAGCAGTACTTC.